This T cell receptor (beta chain) is drawn from a study of blood T cell repertoires in COVID-19. About the research overall: Italy, Spain and the United States were the sources of the convalescent and acute COVID-19 samples.

This clone turned up a few times. V lost 2 bases, J lost 3 bases, and 8 bases lay in between. Germline V gene lookup returns CDR1 KGHSH and CDR2 LQKENI. The CDR3 extends over 14 amino acids. Repertoires were generated with immunoSEQ multiplex PCR, while TCRdb's copy carries only in-frame clones and drops some. The table lists around 140,000 clones, less than 80% of them singletons. This TCR was recovered from an elderly woman with active or convalescent COVID-19. The sample was peripheral blood. The rearrangement uses TRBV18 and TRBJ1-5, with D uncertain. The CDR3, as DNA: TGTGCCAGCTCACCAACCCCTAACAATCAGCCCCAGCATTTT. Protein: CASSPTPNNQPQHF.